This TCR beta chain was obtained from a study of cytomegalovirus exposure and HLA in healthy donors. Study findings and constraints: Among the sequence variants, a highly shared cluster was likely an artifact of sequencing. The CMV antigen specificity of a few CMV-associated chains was confirmed through in vitro analysis.

PCR involved 60 Vbeta and 13 Jbeta primers. Using immunoSEQ multiplex PCR, the repertoire was profiled, and TCRdb retains in-frame clones only, with some absent. The table includes about 200,000 clones, 87% detected once. This clone was detected a few times. The target antigen is unknown. The sequencing input was PBMCs. The TCR sequence derives from a man aged 30-40 years in good health and CMV-seronegative.

In DNA form, the CDR3 reads TGTGCCAGCAGCCTCTCGGACGGGACAGGGAATGAAAAACTGTTTTTT. Its translation is CASSLSDGTGNEKLFF. The V and J genes are TRBV4-2 and TRBJ1-4; TRBD1 matches at 9 bases. Germline CDR1 reads LGHNA; CDR2 reads YNFKEQ. Trimming took 4 bases from V and 5 from J; bases not matched to a gene: 8. The CDR3 runs to 16 residues.